Listed here are 10 T cell receptor beta chains from one sample, sequenced in a study of blood T cells in healthy people across ages. Primers used in a second PCR of about 7 to 11 cycles were a sample-barcoded 5' primer and a J-beta primer mix. TCRdb passed the 5' RACE reads through MiXCR, listing each CDR3 protein once. The repertoire holds about a million distinct CDR3 sequences, with roughly two fifths as singletons. The sequenced material came from blood. The receptors shown here come from a man between 18 and 29 years old in good health.

This clonotype was counted only a few times. The genes are TRBV20-1 and TRBJ2-3; D uncertain. Germline CDR1 and CDR2: DFQATT and SNEGSKA (reference sequence). The CDR3 covers 14 residues. Trimming cost V 0 bases and J 2 bases, with 9 bases left between them. The chain's CDR3 is CSARDRTYTDTQYF. The CDR3 nucleotides are TGCAGTGCTAGAGATCGTACCTACACAGATACGCAGTATTTT.

This clonotype occurred a few times. V gene TRBV5-6 combines with J gene TRBJ2-1; possibly TRBD2 for D (6 bases). V was shortened by 4 bases and J by 8 bases, with 10 bases between the two germline ends. CDR1 and CDR2 from the germline V gene are SGHDT and YYEEEE. There are 12 residues in the CDR3. CDR3 DNA sequence: TGTGCCAGCAGCGTACGGAGGGATGAGCAGTTCTTC. It translates to CASSVRRDEQFF.

Concerning this clonotype itself: Its ends do not fully match the called genes, so a read error is possible. The genes are TRBV9 and TRBJ2-7; no firm D call. The CDR3 has 15 residues. Germline assignment: CDR1 SGDLS and CDR2 YYNGEE. The CDR3 nucleotides read TGTGCCAACAGCGCCGGTTGGAGTTCCACCTACGAGCAGTACTTC. It codes for CANSAGWSSTYEQYF.

The chain combines TRBV21-1 with TRBJ1-2. TRBV21-1 is a pseudogene. There are 14 residues in the CDR3. The DNA for the CDR3 is TGTGTCAGCAGCAAAGATGGTAGGGGATTAGTTTACACCTTC. Encoded protein: CVSSKDGRGLVYTF.

This chain joins TRBV4-2 and TRBJ1-6; D ambiguous. CDR3 length equals 14 residues. V lost 0 bases, J lost 8 bases, and 8 bases lay in between. In germline, CDR1 is LGHNA, CDR2 YNFKEQ. The DNA of the CDR3 is TGTGCCAGCAGCCAAGATACGGCCGATTCACCCCTCCACTTT. Protein sequence: CASSQDTADSPLHF.

This sequence joins TRBV6-2 or TRBV6-3 and TRBJ1-1; D is possibly TRBD1 (6 bases). Germline V gene data show CDR1 as MNHEY and CDR2 as SVGEGT. The CDR3 loop spans 18 amino acids. V lost 5 bases and J 3 bases, leaving 25 bases between the germline ends. In DNA form, the CDR3 reads TGTGCCAGCAGTCGACCCCTTAGGATGACAGGATGGGACACTGAAGCTTTCTTT. Its protein product is CASSRPLRMTGWDTEAFF.

This clonotype turned up a few times. J is TRBJ2-5 and V is TRBV20-1; a possible D gene is TRBD1 (6 bases). The germline gives CDR1 DFQATT, CDR2 SNEGSKA (reference sequence). The CDR3 contains 14 residues. V lost 6 bases, J lost 0 bases, and 14 bases lay in between. As DNA, the CDR3 is TGCAGTGCAACGGACGGACAGTACCAAGAGACCCAGTACTTC. This encodes CSATDGQYQETQYF.

This clonotype was found once. The junction shows a germline mismatch at one end, possibly a read error. The rearrangement joins TRBV18 to TRBJ1-6, with 7 bases fitting TRBD1. This CDR3 contains 14 residues. CDR1 is KGHSH, CDR2 LQKENI, per germline. For the CDR3, the DNA is TGCGCCAGCTCACCACAGGGGTTAAATTCACCCCTCCACTTT. Its translation: CASSPQGLNSPLHF.

The chain is built from TRBV4-2 and TRBJ2-3; 9 nucleotides align to TRBD2. The V and J ends lost 0 bases and 3 bases, in that order; junction bases with no gene match: 4. The CDR3 runs to 16 residues. Germline CDR1 and CDR2: LGHNA and YNFKEQ. CDR3 DNA sequence: TGTGCCAGCAGCCAAGATAAGCTAGCGGGGACAGATACGCAGTATTTT. Its protein product is CASSQDKLAGTDTQYF.

J is TRBJ2-7 and V is TRBV20-1, with 9 bases aligning to TRBD1. Germline CDR1 reads DFQATT; CDR2 reads SNEGSKA (reference sequence). The trim removed 3 bases at V and 7 bases at J, leaving 7 bases unmatched. The CDR3 loop spans 13 amino acids. The CDR3 nucleotides read TGCAGTGCTAGCCGGGACAGGGTTTATGAGCAGTACTTC. Translating gives CSASRDRVYEQYF.